These 10 T cell receptor beta chains were all obtained from the same sample, sequenced in a study of T cells after yellow fever vaccination. A single record per CDR3 protein comes from TCRdb applying MiXCR to the 5' RACE reads. The data contain 11,000 to 15,000 distinct CDR3 sequences, about 7.1% of them singletons. Sequenced here: PBMCs, either bulk or a sorted T-cell subset (CD4+, CD8+, memory, or dextramer-sorted; not recorded which), sampled on the day of the yellow fever booster vaccination. The receptor source for this set is a man aged 18-30 years who received the YFV17D yellow fever vaccine.

This clonotype has at least ten counts. This chain connects TRBV3-1 to TRBJ2-7; tentatively, D is TRBD1 (6 bases). CDR1 and CDR2 from the germline V gene are LGHDT and YNNKEL (reference sequence). This CDR3 comprises 15 residues. Trimming left V 4 bases short and J 1 base short, with 14 bases between. CDR3 nucleotide sequence: TGTGCCAGCAGCCGGGTTGGGACACTTTCCTACGAGCAGTACTTC. Amino acids: CASSRVGTLSYEQYF.

Relative to its sample, this clonotype is medium-sized. The chain is built from TRBV11-2 and TRBJ2-5, with D perhaps matching TRBD1 (5 bases). V was trimmed by 5 bases and J by 1 base, leaving 8 bases between them. The V gene's germline CDR1 is SGHAT and CDR2 FQNNGV. This CDR3 comprises 13 residues. The CDR3 coding sequence is TGTGCCAGCAGCCAGGGCCGCCAAGAGACCCAGTACTTC. Translation gives CASSQGRQETQYF.

This clonotype was detected ten times or more. J is TRBJ2-7 and V is TRBV6-6; the match to TRBD1 covers 8 bases. V lost 0 bases, J lost 7 bases, and 14 bases stayed unmatched. Germline assignment: CDR1 MNHNY and CDR2 SVGAGI (reference sequence). The CDR3 has 17 amino acids. CDR3 protein: CASSYSYGTGPFGEQYF. In DNA, the CDR3 is TGTGCCAGCAGTTACTCGTATGGGACAGGCCCTTTTGGGGAGCAGTACTTC.

This clonotype occurred many times. The V call is TRBV7-2, the J call TRBJ1-1, with TRBD1 matching 7 bases. The germline V gene has CDR1 SGHTA and CDR2 FQGNSA. The CDR3 consists of 13 residues. J was trimmed by 11 bases and V by 5 bases; bases with no gene match: 11. CDR3 region: CASSPRDSPGAFF. For the CDR3, the DNA is TGTGCCAGCAGCCCACGGGACAGTCCCGGGGCTTTCTTT.

Many counts were recorded for this clonotype. This sequence joins TRBV5-4 and TRBJ2-7, with D perhaps matching TRBD2 (5 bases). Trimming pared 4 bases from V and 7 bases from J, leaving 18 bases between. This CDR3 spans 14 amino acids. Germline V gene sequence: CDR1 SGHNT, CDR2 YYREEE (reference sequence). CDR3 region: CASSRGLTTGEQYF. The CDR3 nucleotides are TGTGCCAGCAGCCGCGGGTTAACTACGGGAGAGCAGTACTTC.

This clonotype was seen at least ten times. This sequence joins TRBV7-6 and TRBJ1-5, with 7 positions matching TRBD1. Germline V gene lookup returns CDR1 SGHVS and CDR2 FNYEAQ. This CDR3 contains 17 residues. Losses at the gene ends were 1 base for V and 4 bases for J; bases not matched to a gene: 10. CDR3 nucleotides: TGTGCCAGCAGCTTAGAACCTGGGGACAGAGAAAATCAGCCCCAGCATTTT. The encoded protein is CASSLEPGDRENQPQHF.

In its sample, this clonotype ranks as medium-sized (0.01 to 0.1%). The chain couples TRBV7-9 to TRBJ2-5; D tentatively reads TRBD1 or TRBD2 (6 bases each). V gave up 4 bases and J gave up 0 bases, with 18 bases separating them. CDR1 is SEHNR and CDR2 is FQNEAQ in the germline V gene (reference sequence). The CDR3 runs to 17 residues. This CDR3 reads CASSYTGGRTYQETQYF. In DNA form, the CDR3 reads TGTGCCAGCAGCTACACCGGGGGCAGGACGTACCAAGAGACCCAGTACTTC.

This chain joins TRBV5-1 and TRBJ2-5; no reliable D call. Trimming left V 0 bases short and J 5 bases short, with 11 bases between. The CDR3 loop spans 14 amino acids. Looked up from germline, CDR1 is SGHRS and CDR2 is YFSETQ. Here the CDR3 reads CASSLEGQLETQYF. In DNA, the CDR3 is TGCGCCAGCAGCTTGGAGGGCCAGCTCGAGACCCAGTACTTC.

This clonotype was recorded at least ten times. The chain employs TRBV18 and TRBJ1-5; D not certain. CDR3 length equals 12 residues. V was shortened by 2 bases and J by 4 bases, with 3 bases between the two germline ends. CDR1 and CDR2 (germline): KGHSH, LQKENI. The CDR3 spells CASSPTNQPQHF. The CDR3 nucleotides are TGTGCCAGCTCACCAACGAATCAGCCCCAGCATTTT.

The chain couples TRBV12-3 or TRBV12-4 to TRBJ1-2, with D possibly TRBD1 on 6 matching bases. The CDR3 sequence is 13 residues long. V was trimmed by 6 bases and J by 5 bases, leaving 13 bases between them. The DNA for the CDR3 is TGTGCCAGCAGCCCGACAGGCCAGTATGGCTACACCTTC. Amino acids: CASSPTGQYGYTF.